The subject of this entry is one TCR beta chain. The antigen remains undetermined. The data stem from a study of CD8 T cell repertoires and HIV-1 epitope variants. The overall study: Each of Twenty-five Gag and Nef epitope peptides stimulated a separate culture. Controls included no peptide, Ebola AY9 epitope, and a CMV, EBV, flu pool. Findings of the study overall: This assay reports beta chains of antigen-expanded cells, not T cell function.

The CDR3 is made up of 14 amino acids. Germline CDR1 MDHEN, CDR2 SYDVKM. Trimming removed 8 bases from V and 0 bases from J, with 13 bases in between. On the immunoSEQ platform, TCR beta CDR3s were sequenced at survey depth. Produced via immunoSEQ multiplex PCR; TCRdb's table is partial and in-frame only. This sample carries tens of thousands of clones, more than 65% of them seen once, and the ten largest clones take around a quarter. V is TRBV28 and J is TRBJ1-1; D perhaps matches TRBD1 (6 bases). The sequence derives from a male donor with HIV. The source material was uncultured baseline CD8+ T cells from peripheral blood mononuclear cells (PBMCs). The CDR3 reads CASVPTGMNTEAFF. The CDR3 DNA follows: TGTGCCAGCGTCCCGACAGGAATGAACACTGAAGCTTTCTTT.